This T cell receptor (beta chain) was retrieved from a study of cytomegalovirus exposure and HLA in healthy donors. Looking at the study overall: There were 90 million to 130 million unique TCR beta sequences, drawn from about 190 million T cells, in an earlier analysis. General study points: Cytomegalovirus-associated TCR beta chains were listed, numbering roughly 150. Some V segments, including TRBV6-2 and TRBV6-3, were excluded as indistinguishable. Among TCR beta chains of equal frequency, HLA-associated ones were more clonally expanded in a later analysis.

Germline assignment: CDR1 MNHEY and CDR2 SMNVEV (reference sequence). The CDR3 is 13 residues long. V lost 3 bases and J 2 bases, leaving 8 bases between the germline ends. With 60 Vbeta and 13 Jbeta primers, the PCR was carried out. Assay: immunoSEQ multiplex PCR; the TCRdb copy retains only in-frame clones and omits some. The sample includes under 200,000 clones, roughly 80% of them seen just once. Points on this clone: Its antigen remains unidentified.

The chain carries TRBV27 and TRBJ2-7; no clear D gene. Sample: PBMCs. The sequence came from a girl aged 2 to 10 in good health and CMV-seropositive. CDR3 sequence (DNA): TGTGCCAGCAGTTTGAGCGCAACCTACGAGCAGTACTTC. Its translation is CASSLSATYEQYF.